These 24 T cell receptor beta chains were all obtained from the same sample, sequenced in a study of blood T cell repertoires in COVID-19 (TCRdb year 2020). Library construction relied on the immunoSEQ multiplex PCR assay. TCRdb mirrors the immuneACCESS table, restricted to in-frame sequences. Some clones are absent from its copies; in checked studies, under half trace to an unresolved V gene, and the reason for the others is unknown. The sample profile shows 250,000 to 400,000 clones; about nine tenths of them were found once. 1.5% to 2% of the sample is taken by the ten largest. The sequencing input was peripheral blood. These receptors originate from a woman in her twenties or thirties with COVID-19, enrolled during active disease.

The CDR3 nucleotides are TGTGCCAGCAGCTTAGTAGCGGGCTGGGTGAACACTGAAGCTTTCTTT. Translation gives CASSLVAGWVNTEAFF. The chain uses TRBV7-2 and TRBJ1-1; D not resolved. This CDR3 is 16 amino acids long. V shed 1 base and J shed 0 bases, with 12 bases lying between them. Germline V gene sequence: CDR1 SGHTA, CDR2 FQGNSA.

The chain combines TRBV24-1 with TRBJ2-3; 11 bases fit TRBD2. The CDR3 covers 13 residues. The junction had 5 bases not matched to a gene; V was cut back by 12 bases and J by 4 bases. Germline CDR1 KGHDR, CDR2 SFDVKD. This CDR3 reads CASTSGGADTQYF. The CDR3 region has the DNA TGTGCCTCAACTAGCGGGGGCGCAGATACGCAGTATTTT.

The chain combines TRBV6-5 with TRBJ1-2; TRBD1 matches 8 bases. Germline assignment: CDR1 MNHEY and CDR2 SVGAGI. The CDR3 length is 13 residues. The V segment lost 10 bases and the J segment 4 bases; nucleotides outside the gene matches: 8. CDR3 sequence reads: CATQTGAGYGYTF. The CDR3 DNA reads TGTGCCACCCAGACAGGGGCCGGCTATGGCTACACCTTC.

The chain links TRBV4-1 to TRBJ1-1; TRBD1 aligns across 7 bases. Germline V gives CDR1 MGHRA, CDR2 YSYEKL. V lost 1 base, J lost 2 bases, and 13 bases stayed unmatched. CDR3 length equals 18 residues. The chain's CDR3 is CASSQGRARGLANTEAFF. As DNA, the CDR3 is TGCGCCAGCAGCCAAGGTCGGGCCAGGGGGTTAGCTAACACTGAAGCTTTCTTT.

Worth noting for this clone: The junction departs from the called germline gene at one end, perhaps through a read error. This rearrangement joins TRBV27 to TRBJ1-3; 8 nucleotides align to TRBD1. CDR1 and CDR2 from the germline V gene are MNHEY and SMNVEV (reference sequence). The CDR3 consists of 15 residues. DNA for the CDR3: TGTGCCAGCAGTCTATCGACAGGGGTAGGAAACACCATATATTTT. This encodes CASSLSTGVGNTIYF.

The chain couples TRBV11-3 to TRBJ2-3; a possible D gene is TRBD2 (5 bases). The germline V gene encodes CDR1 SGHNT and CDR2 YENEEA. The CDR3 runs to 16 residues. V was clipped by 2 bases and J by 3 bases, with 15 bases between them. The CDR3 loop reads CASSLIASHRTDTQYF. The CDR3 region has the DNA TGTGCCAGCAGCTTAATAGCGTCCCATAGGACAGATACGCAGTATTTT.

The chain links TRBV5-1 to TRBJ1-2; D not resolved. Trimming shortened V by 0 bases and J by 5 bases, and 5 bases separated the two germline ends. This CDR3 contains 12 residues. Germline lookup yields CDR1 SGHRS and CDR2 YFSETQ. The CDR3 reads CASSLDQYGYTF. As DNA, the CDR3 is TGCGCCAGCAGCTTGGATCAGTATGGCTACACCTTC.

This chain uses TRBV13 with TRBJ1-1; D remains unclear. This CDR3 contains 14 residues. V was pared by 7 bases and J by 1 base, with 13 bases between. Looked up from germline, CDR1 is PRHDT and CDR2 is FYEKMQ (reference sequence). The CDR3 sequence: CASTTYSRNTEAFF. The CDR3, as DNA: TGTGCCAGCACCACCTACTCCCGGAACACTGAAGCTTTCTTT.

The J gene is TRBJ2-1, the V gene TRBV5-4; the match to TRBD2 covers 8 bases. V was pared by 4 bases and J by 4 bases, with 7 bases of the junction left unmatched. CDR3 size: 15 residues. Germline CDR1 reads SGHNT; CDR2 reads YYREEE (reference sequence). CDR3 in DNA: TGTGCCAGCAGCCCCGGGGGGGGCTTGTACAATGAGCAGTTCTTC. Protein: CASSPGGGLYNEQFF.

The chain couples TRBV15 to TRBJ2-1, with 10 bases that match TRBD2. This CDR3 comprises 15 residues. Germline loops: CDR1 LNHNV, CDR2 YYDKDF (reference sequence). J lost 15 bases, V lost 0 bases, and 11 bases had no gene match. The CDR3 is CATSRDRASGGMRFF. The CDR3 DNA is TGTGCCACCAGCAGAGATCGGGCTAGCGGGGGAATGCGGTTCTTC.

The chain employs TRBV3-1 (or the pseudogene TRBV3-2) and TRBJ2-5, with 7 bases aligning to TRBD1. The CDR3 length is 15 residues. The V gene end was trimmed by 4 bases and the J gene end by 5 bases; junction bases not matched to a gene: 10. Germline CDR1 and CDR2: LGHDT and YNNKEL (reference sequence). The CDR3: CASSLTATGVETQYF. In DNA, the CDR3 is TGTGCCAGCAGCCTTACCGCCACAGGGGTTGAGACCCAGTACTTC.

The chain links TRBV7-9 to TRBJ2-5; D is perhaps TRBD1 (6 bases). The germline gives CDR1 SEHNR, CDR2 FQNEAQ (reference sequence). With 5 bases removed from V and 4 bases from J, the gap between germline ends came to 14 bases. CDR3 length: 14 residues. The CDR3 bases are TGTGCCAGCAGCCGAAATGGGGGCCCAGAGACCCAGTACTTC. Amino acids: CASSRNGGPETQYF.

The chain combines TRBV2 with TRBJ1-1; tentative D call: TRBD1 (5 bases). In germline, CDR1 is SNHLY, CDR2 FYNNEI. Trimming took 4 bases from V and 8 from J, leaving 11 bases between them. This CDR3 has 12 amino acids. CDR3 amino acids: CASSGEGAEAFF. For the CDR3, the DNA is TGTGCCAGCAGTGGCGAAGGGGCAGAAGCTTTCTTT.

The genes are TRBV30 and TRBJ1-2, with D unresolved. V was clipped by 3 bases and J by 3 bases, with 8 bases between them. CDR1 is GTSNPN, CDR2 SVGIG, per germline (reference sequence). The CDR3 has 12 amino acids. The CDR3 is CAWRSVHYGYTF. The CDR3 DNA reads TGTGCCTGGAGATCCGTTCACTATGGCTACACCTTC.

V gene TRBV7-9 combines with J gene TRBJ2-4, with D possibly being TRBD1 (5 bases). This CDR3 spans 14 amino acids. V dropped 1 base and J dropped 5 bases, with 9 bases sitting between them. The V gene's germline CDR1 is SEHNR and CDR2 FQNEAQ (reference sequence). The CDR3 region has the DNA TGTGCCAGCAGCTTAGGGCAGGGTGAAAACATTCAGTACTTC. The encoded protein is CASSLGQGENIQYF.

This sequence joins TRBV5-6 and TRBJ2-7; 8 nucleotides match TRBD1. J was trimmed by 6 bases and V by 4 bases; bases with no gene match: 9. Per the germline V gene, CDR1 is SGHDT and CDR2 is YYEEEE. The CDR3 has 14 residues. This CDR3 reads CASSLRQGTGEQYF. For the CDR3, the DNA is TGTGCCAGCAGCCTTCGACAGGGGACAGGCGAGCAGTACTTC. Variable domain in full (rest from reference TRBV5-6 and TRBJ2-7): DAGVTQSPTHLIKTRGQQVTLRCSPKSGHDTVSWYQQALGQGPQFIFQYYEEEERQRGNFPDRFSGHQFPNYSSELNVNALLLGDSALYLCASSLRQGTGEQYFGPGTRLTVT.

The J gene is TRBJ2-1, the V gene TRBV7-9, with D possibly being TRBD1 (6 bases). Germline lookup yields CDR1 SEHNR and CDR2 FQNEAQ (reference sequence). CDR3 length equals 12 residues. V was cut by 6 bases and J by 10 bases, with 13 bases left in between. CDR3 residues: CASRTDRWEQFF. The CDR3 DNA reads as TGTGCCAGCAGAACCGACAGGTGGGAGCAGTTCTTC.

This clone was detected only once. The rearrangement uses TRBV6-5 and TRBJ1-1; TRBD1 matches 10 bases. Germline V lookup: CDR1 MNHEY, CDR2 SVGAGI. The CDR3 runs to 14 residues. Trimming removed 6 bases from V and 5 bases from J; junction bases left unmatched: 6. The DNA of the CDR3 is TGTGCCAGCAGGCGGGGACAGGGGTTTACTGAAGCTTTCTTT. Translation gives CASRRGQGFTEAFF.

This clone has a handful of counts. The CDR3 nucleotides are TGCAGCGCACCGGTTGGGCCAAGCTACACCTTC. It encodes CSAPVGPSYTF. The chain links TRBV29-1 to TRBJ1-2; D is unclear. Germline V gene lookup returns CDR1 SQVTM and CDR2 ANQGSEA. With 7 bases removed from V and 9 bases from J, the gap between germline ends came to 15 bases. The CDR3 loop spans 11 amino acids.

CDR3 residues: CASSVVGWLAFQRAYEQYF. CDR3 nucleotide sequence: TGTGCCAGCAGCGTAGTGGGGTGGCTAGCCTTCCAAAGGGCCTACGAGCAGTACTTC. The chain carries TRBV9 and TRBJ2-7, with D tentatively TRBD2 (5 bases). There are 19 residues in the CDR3. Trimming stripped 0 bases from V and 2 bases from J, with 24 bases between. Per germline, CDR1 SGDLS and CDR2 YYNGEE.

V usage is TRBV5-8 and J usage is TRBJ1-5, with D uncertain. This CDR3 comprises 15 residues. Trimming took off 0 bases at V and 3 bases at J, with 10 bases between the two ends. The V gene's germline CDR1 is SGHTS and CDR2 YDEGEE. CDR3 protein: CASSLGAYANQPQHF. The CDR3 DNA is TGTGCCAGCAGCTTGGGAGCATACGCCAATCAGCCCCAGCATTTT. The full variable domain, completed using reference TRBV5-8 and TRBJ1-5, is EAGVTQSPTHLIKTRGQQATLRCSPISGHTSVYWYQQALGLGLQFLLWYDEGEERNRGNFPPRFSGRQFPNYSSELNVNALELEDSALYLCASSLGAYANQPQHFGDGTRLSIL.

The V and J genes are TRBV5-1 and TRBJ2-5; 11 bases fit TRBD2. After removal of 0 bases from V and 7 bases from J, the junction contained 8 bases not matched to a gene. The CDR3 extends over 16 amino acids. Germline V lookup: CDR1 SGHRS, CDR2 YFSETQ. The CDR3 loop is CASSLGLAGGRGTQYF. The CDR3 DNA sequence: TGCGCCAGCAGCTTGGGTCTAGCGGGGGGCCGCGGGACCCAGTACTTC.

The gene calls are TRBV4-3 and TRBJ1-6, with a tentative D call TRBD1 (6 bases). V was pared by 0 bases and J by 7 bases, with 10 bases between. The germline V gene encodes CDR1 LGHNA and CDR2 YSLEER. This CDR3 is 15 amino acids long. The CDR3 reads CASSQDQGRNSPLHF. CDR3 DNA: TGCGCCAGCAGCCAAGATCAGGGGCGGAATTCACCCCTCCACTTT.

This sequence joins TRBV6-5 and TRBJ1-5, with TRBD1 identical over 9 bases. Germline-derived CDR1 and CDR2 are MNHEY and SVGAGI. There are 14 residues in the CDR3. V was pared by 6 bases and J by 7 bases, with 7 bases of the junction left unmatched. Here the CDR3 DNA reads TGTGCCAGCAGGCTACAGGGGGCTCGACAGCCCCAGCATTTT. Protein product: CASRLQGARQPQHF.